Shown below are 23 T cell receptor beta chains from a single sample sequenced in a study of blood T cell repertoires in COVID-19. Assay: immunoSEQ multiplex PCR; the TCRdb copy retains only in-frame clones and omits some. Of 150,000 to 200,000 clones listed, more than 75% were seen once; the top ten hold about 12%. Material for sequencing was peripheral blood. Receptor source: a woman between 65 and 79 years old with COVID-19, enrolled during active disease.

The chain carries TRBV4-2 and TRBJ1-4; D uncertain. CDR3 length: 13 amino acids. From germline, CDR1 is LGHNA and CDR2 YNFKEQ. Deletions cut 0 bases from V and 14 bases from J, with 13 bases between. The CDR3 loop is CASSQESGGRLFF. The CDR3 coding sequence is TGTGCCAGCAGCCAAGAGAGCGGTGGTCGGCTGTTTTTT.

J is TRBJ1-2 and V is TRBV11-1; possible D gene TRBD1, 6 bases. The CDR3 extends over 14 amino acids. V was pared by 4 bases and J by 4 bases, with 13 bases between. Germline V gene lookup returns CDR1 SGHAT and CDR2 FQDESV (reference sequence). The DNA of the CDR3 is TGTGCCAGCAGCTCCCGGACAGAGTTCTATGGCTACACCTTC. It is translated as CASSSRTEFYGYTF. The full variable domain, its missing parts supplied by reference TRBV11-1 and TRBJ1-2, is EAEVAQSPRYKITEKSQAVAFWCDPISGHATLYWYRQILGQGPELLVQFQDESVVDDSQLPKDRFSAERLKGVDSTLKIQPAELGDSAMYLCASSSRTEFYGYTFGSGTRLTVV.

V and J are TRBV9 and TRBJ1-1; D ambiguous. The CDR3 sequence is 15 residues long. V was trimmed by 0 bases and J by 2 bases, leaving 11 bases between them. Germline CDR1 SGDLS, CDR2 YYNGEE. The CDR3 protein is CASSVVRPGNTEAFF. The CDR3 nucleotides read TGTGCCAGCAGCGTAGTACGACCAGGCAACACTGAAGCTTTCTTT. Variable domain in full (rest from reference TRBV9 and TRBJ1-1): DSGVTQTPKHLITATGQRVTLRCSPRSGDLSVYWYQQSLDQGLQFLIQYYNGEERAKGNILERFSAQQFPDLHSELNLSSLELGDSALYFCASSVVRPGNTEAFFGQGTRLTVV.

The chain employs TRBV30 and TRBJ2-2, with no clear D. V gave up 1 base and J gave up 7 bases, with 10 bases separating them. Germline CDR1 reads GTSNPN; CDR2 reads SVGIG (reference sequence). The CDR3 sequence is 13 residues long. The CDR3 DNA sequence: TGTGCCTGGAGTGATTGGAGAAGCGGGGAGCTGTTTTTT. Residues: CAWSDWRSGELFF.

The CDR3 DNA reads as TGTGCCAGCAGTTACGGGGGCATCCGGGACAAGAACACTGAAGCTTTCTTT. It encodes CASSYGGIRDKNTEAFF. The chain combines TRBV6-2 or TRBV6-3 with TRBJ1-1; possible D gene TRBD1, 6 bases. Trimming took 2 bases from V and 1 from J, leaving 17 bases between them. The CDR3 contains 17 residues. CDR1 and CDR2 (germline): MNHEY, SVGEGT.

The CDR3 region has the DNA TGCGCCAGCAGCTTGCACCCCGGGACAGGACAAGAGACCCAGTACTTC. It codes for CASSLHPGTGQETQYF. The rearrangement links TRBV5-1 to TRBJ2-5, with TRBD1 matching 8 bases. The trim removed 1 base at V and 2 bases at J, leaving 7 bases unmatched. CDR3 length: 16 amino acids. The germline V gene has CDR1 SGHRS and CDR2 YFSETQ.

The chain is built from TRBV6-5 and TRBJ2-1, with a possible D match to TRBD1 (6 bases). V gave up 6 bases and J gave up 0 bases, with 12 bases separating them. This CDR3 contains 15 residues. Germline CDR1 MNHEY, CDR2 SVGAGI. The CDR3 nucleotides are TGTGCCAGCAGGGACGGACAGATCTCCTACAATGAGCAGTTCTTC. Translating gives CASRDGQISYNEQFF.

The chain links TRBV18 to TRBJ2-7, with 9 bases that match TRBD2. The V segment lost 6 bases and the J segment 6 bases; nucleotides outside the gene matches: 12. There are 15 residues in the CDR3. CDR1 is KGHSH, CDR2 LQKENI, per germline. CDR3 in amino acids: CASSPGSGSIGEQYF. The CDR3 DNA follows: TGTGCCAGCTCCCCGGGTAGCGGGAGCATCGGCGAGCAGTACTTC.

V is TRBV28 and J is TRBJ1-3; 7 bases are shared with TRBD1. V was clipped by 4 bases and J by 6 bases; unmatched bases: 9. CDR1 and CDR2 (germline): MDHEN, SYDVKM. The CDR3 sequence is 15 residues long. The DNA for the CDR3 is TGTGCCAGCAGTTCTCCGGGACAGACGCCAAACACCATATATTTT. Translation gives CASSSPGQTPNTIYF.

The chain employs TRBV28 and TRBJ1-2; D remains unclear. Between the trimmed V and J ends, which lost 6 bases and 3 bases, there was a span of 14 bases. CDR1 MDHEN and CDR2 SYDVKM come from the germline V gene. The CDR3 has 14 amino acids. Here the CDR3 DNA reads TGTGCCAGCAGAACGTTTGGGCAGGACTATGGCTACACCTTC. It translates to CASRTFGQDYGYTF.

This chain uses TRBV6-4 with TRBJ1-1; 10 nucleotides align to TRBD1. The V segment lost 6 bases and the J segment 4 bases; nucleotides outside the gene matches: 8. Germline V gene sequence: CDR1 MRHNA, CDR2 SNTAGT. The CDR3 length is 15 residues. CDR3: CASSLTGGAATEAFF. The CDR3 DNA reads as TGTGCCAGCAGCCTGACAGGGGGCGCGGCCACTGAAGCTTTCTTT.

CDR3: CASSPGAGGLSTDTQYF. Here the CDR3 DNA reads TGTGCCAGCAGCCCGGGAGCGGGAGGCCTGAGCACAGATACGCAGTATTTT. This chain uses TRBV7-3 with TRBJ2-3; 9 positions match TRBD2. Trimming took 5 bases from V and 0 from J; bases not matched to a gene: 9. Germline CDR1 reads SGHTA; CDR2 reads FQGTGA. The CDR3 runs 17 residues.

The rearrangement joins TRBV2 to TRBJ2-1; 10 nucleotides line up with TRBD2. Germline CDR1 and CDR2: SNHLY and FYNNEI. V was clipped by 2 bases and J by 7 bases; unmatched bases: 2. This CDR3 spans 14 amino acids. The CDR3 reads CASSELAGVNEQFF. In DNA, the CDR3 is TGTGCCAGCAGTGAACTAGCGGGAGTGAATGAGCAGTTCTTC.

The rearrangement uses TRBV6-5 and TRBJ2-7, with 8 bases that match TRBD2. This CDR3 has 15 amino acids. CDR1 is MNHEY and CDR2 is SVGAGI in the germline V gene. J was trimmed by 5 bases and V by 6 bases; bases with no gene match: 12. The CDR3 reads CASSKSQRETNEQYF. CDR3 sequence (DNA): TGTGCCAGCAGCAAGTCCCAGCGGGAGACAAACGAGCAGTACTTC.

V gene TRBV5-1 combines with J gene TRBJ2-7; D is possibly TRBD1 (6 bases). This CDR3 comprises 14 residues. Germline V gene sequence: CDR1 SGHRS, CDR2 YFSETQ. V lost 4 bases and J lost 2, with 13 bases in between. CDR3 coding DNA: TGCGCCAGCAGCCGGATGACAGGTGCCTACGAGCAGTACTTC. Its translation: CASSRMTGAYEQYF.

The rearrangement uses TRBV20-1 and TRBJ1-6, with no clear D. This CDR3 comprises 9 residues. V was clipped by 8 bases and J by 7 bases, with 3 bases between them. The germline gives CDR1 DFQATT, CDR2 SNEGSKA (reference sequence). The CDR3 spells CSTNSPLHF. The CDR3 region has the DNA TGCAGTACAAATTCACCCCTCCACTTT.

This clone was counted only a few times. V usage is TRBV28 and J usage is TRBJ1-2; no definite D call. Per germline, CDR1 MDHEN and CDR2 SYDVKM. The CDR3 has 12 residues. The V gene lost 6 bases and the J gene lost 8 bases, with 13 bases spanning the gap. The CDR3 loop is CASRLPPGGYTF. The CDR3 DNA sequence: TGTGCCAGCAGACTACCCCCCGGGGGCTACACCTTC.

CDR3 sequence (DNA): TGTGCCAGCAGCTTGCCCTCGGGACAGGCTATGAACACTGAAGCTTTCTTT. It codes for CASSLPSGQAMNTEAFF. The chain joins TRBV5-4 to TRBJ1-1, with 8 positions matching TRBD1. Unmatched junction bases numbered 8, after V lost 1 base and J lost 0 bases. CDR1 is SGHNT, CDR2 YYREEE, per germline (reference sequence). CDR3 length: 17 residues.

The chain recombines TRBV7-3 with TRBJ2-3; 13 nucleotides agree with TRBD2. Germline V lookup: CDR1 SGHTA, CDR2 FQGTGA. CDR3 length equals 16 residues. V lost 5 bases to trimming and J lost 5 bases; unmatched junction nucleotides: 7. The CDR3 reads CASSLTSGRARDTQYF. Here the CDR3 DNA reads TGTGCCAGCAGCCTCACTAGCGGGAGGGCCAGAGATACGCAGTATTTT.

The chain uses TRBV10-1 and TRBJ1-3; tentatively, D is TRBD1 (6 bases). From germline, CDR1 is WNHNN and CDR2 SYGVQD (reference sequence). V was pared by 6 bases and J by 0 bases, with 15 bases between. The CDR3 runs 16 residues. The CDR3 is CASRVRDTGSGNTIYF. The CDR3 DNA is TGCGCCAGCAGGGTCAGGGACACCGGCTCTGGAAACACCATATATTTT.

This chain uses TRBV3-1 (or the pseudogene TRBV3-2) with TRBJ1-2, with TRBD1 matching 9 bases. The V gene's germline CDR1 is LGHDT and CDR2 YNNKEL (reference sequence). The CDR3 sequence is 16 residues long. J lost 5 bases, V lost 6 bases, and 13 bases had no gene match. The CDR3 coding sequence is TGTGCCAGCAGTCACGCTGTTACAGGGGGCGAATATGGCTACACCTTC. Amino acids: CASSHAVTGGEYGYTF.

This chain connects TRBV12-3 or TRBV12-4 to TRBJ1-5; D perhaps matches TRBD1 (6 bases). The CDR3 is made up of 13 amino acids. Trimming stripped 6 bases from V and 6 bases from J, with 12 bases between. CDR3 coding DNA: TGTGCCAGCAGAACAGGGTCCGCTCAGCCCCAGCATTTT. Protein sequence: CASRTGSAQPQHF.

The CDR3 DNA reads as TGTGCCAGCAGTTCGACCACTAGCGGGAGCTACGAGCAGTACTTC. Translation: CASSSTTSGSYEQYF. The J gene is TRBJ2-7, the V gene TRBV6-2 or TRBV6-3; TRBD2 aligns across 11 bases. The CDR3 covers 15 residues. The J segment lost 3 bases and the V segment lost 4 bases, leaving 5 bases of the junction unmatched. Germline V gene sequence: CDR1 MNHEY, CDR2 SVGEGT.